This T cell receptor (beta chain) was observed in a study of PD-1 blockade in classical Hodgkin lymphoma. Study conclusions and caveats: Complete responders matched newly diagnosed patients in baseline diversity.

As to this clone: No antigen is known for it.

V gave up 4 bases and J gave up 0 bases, with 15 bases separating them. There are 16 residues in the CDR3. The germline V gene encodes CDR1 LGHNA and CDR2 YSLEER. Relapses following autologous stem cell transplantation were seen in all patients, with brentuximab vedotin exposure varying. The study recorded best responses of complete response, partial response or progressive disease. TCRdb's table, derived via immunoSEQ multiplex PCR, lists solely in-frame clones and lacks some. Found here are roughly 55,000 clones, over 70% of them singletons; the top ten hold approximately 15%. The sequence was obtained from a human donor with classical Hodgkin lymphoma. The input for sequencing was peripheral blood mononuclear cells (PBMCs), taken at baseline. The rearrangement links TRBV4-3 to TRBJ1-2; D remains unclear. This CDR3 is CASSRERQGTNYGYTF. CDR3 nucleotide sequence: TGCGCCAGCAGCCGTGAACGACAAGGGACTAACTATGGCTACACCTTC.